The next 26 T cell receptor beta chains were all read from a single sample in a study of beta chain features in type 1 diabetes. What was sequenced were expressed TCRB transcripts, since all of the isolated RNA had been reverse transcribed. Method: immunoSEQ multiplex PCR; TCRdb's copy keeps in-frame clones and lacks some. The sample records a few hundred thousand clones, 14% being singletons. The sample comprised central memory CD4+ T cells from blood. The receptors derive from a man under 40 in good health.

This clone has only a few counts. The chain combines TRBV4-2 with TRBJ1-3; a weak D match, TRBD1 (6 bases). Per germline, CDR1 LGHNA and CDR2 YNFKEQ. The CDR3 is made up of 16 amino acids. The V end was cut by 0 bases, the J end by 1 base, with 10 bases between. This chain's CDR3 is CASSQEARGSGNTIYF. The CDR3 DNA is TGTGCCAGCAGCCAAGAAGCCAGGGGTTCTGGAAACACCATATATTTT.

This clone has more than one count but fewer than ten. CDR3 sequence (DNA): TGTGCCAGCAGGCGTCAGGGGACGACCAATCAGCCCCAGCATTTT. It specifies CASRRQGTTNQPQHF. This chain joins TRBV5-4 and TRBJ1-5; maybe TRBD1 (6 bases). Germline CDR1 reads SGHNT; CDR2 reads YYREEE (reference sequence). This CDR3 has 15 amino acids. With 5 bases removed from V and 3 bases from J, the gap between germline ends came to 15 bases.

This clone was seen a handful of times. The chain carries TRBV4-1 and TRBJ1-4; D gene unclear. V was shortened by 5 bases and J by 7 bases, with 11 bases between the two germline ends. CDR1 and CDR2 from the germline V gene are MGHRA and YSYEKL. This CDR3 has 13 amino acids. The CDR3 is CASSYLRSEKLFF. The CDR3 DNA reads as TGCGCCAGCAGCTACCTCAGGAGTGAAAAACTGTTTTTT.

V gene TRBV6-1 combines with J gene TRBJ2-7; 7 nucleotides line up with TRBD1. V lost 11 bases to trimming and J lost 3 bases; unmatched junction nucleotides: 4. The CDR3 loop spans 11 amino acids. Germline loops: CDR1 MNHNS, CDR2 SASEGT. CDR3 nucleotide sequence: TGTGCCGGTTGGGACAGCTACGAGCAGTACGTC. Its translation: CAGWDSYEQYV.

The rearrangement uses TRBV13 and TRBJ2-3; a weak D match, TRBD2 (6 bases). The CDR3 loop spans 16 amino acids. The germline gives CDR1 PRHDT, CDR2 FYEKMQ (reference sequence). V dropped 5 bases and J dropped 6 bases, with 21 bases sitting between them. CDR3 in amino acids: CASSLLGNGGWDTQYF. For the CDR3, the DNA is TGTGCCAGCAGCCTCCTCGGAAACGGGGGTTGGGATACGCAGTATTTT.

This sequence joins TRBV18 and TRBJ1-5; 8 bases align to TRBD1. CDR3 length: 17 residues. V trimming: 2 bases; J trimming: 0 bases; junction bases outside the gene matches: 6. Germline V gene data show CDR1 as KGHSH and CDR2 as LQKENI. The CDR3 spells CASSPTFQGASNQPQHF. The CDR3 DNA is TGTGCCAGCTCACCAACTTTCCAGGGGGCTAGCAATCAGCCCCAGCATTTT.

This clone was detected a few times. The J gene is TRBJ1-2, the V gene TRBV28, with a tentative D call TRBD1 (5 bases). The germline V gene has CDR1 MDHEN and CDR2 SYDVKM. The germline V and J ends were trimmed by 1 base and 2 bases, with 17 bases remaining between them. CDR3 length: 17 amino acids. CDR3 DNA sequence: TGTGCCAGCAGTTTATTGACCTTGAGAGGGGAGAACTATGGCTACACCTTC. This codes for CASSLLTLRGENYGYTF.

The chain carries TRBV5-4 and TRBJ2-5, with TRBD1 identical over 7 bases. V lost 5 bases to trimming and J lost 2 bases; unmatched junction nucleotides: 9. The CDR3 sequence is 15 residues long. Germline V gene lookup returns CDR1 SGHNT and CDR2 YYREEE (reference sequence). The CDR3 is CASSSYPGQQETQYF. In DNA, the CDR3 is TGTGCCAGCAGTTCCTACCCGGGACAGCAAGAGACCCAGTACTTC.

The chain couples TRBV6-5 to TRBJ2-7; TRBD2 matches at 8 bases. CDR1 and CDR2 from the germline V gene are MNHEY and SVGAGI. V dropped 6 bases and J dropped 1; count of bases not matched to a gene: 8. The length of the CDR3 is 15 residues. The CDR3 here is CASSLEREISYEQYV. DNA of the CDR3: TGTGCCAGCAGCTTGGAGCGGGAGATTTCCTACGAGCAGTACGTC.

This clone came up a few times. The rearrangement uses TRBV28 and TRBJ1-5; perhaps TRBD1 as D (5 bases). The ends were cut back, 6 bases at V and 7 bases at J, with 19 bases in the middle. The CDR3 covers 15 residues. Germline assignment: CDR1 MDHEN and CDR2 SYDVKM. The CDR3 DNA reads TGTGCCAGCAGCAATTCAGGCGTCGGGGACCAGCCCCAGCATTTT. The encoded protein is CASSNSGVGDQPQHF.

This chain links TRBV29-1 with TRBJ1-2, with 10 bases aligning to TRBD1. The CDR3 extends over 13 amino acids. V shed 3 bases, J shed 6 bases, and the junction held 4 bases outside the gene matches. Germline V gives CDR1 SQVTM, CDR2 ANQGSEA. The chain's CDR3 is CSVDPGTGDGYTF. The CDR3 DNA reads TGCAGCGTTGACCCCGGGACAGGGGATGGCTACACCTTC.

The chain employs TRBV29-1 and TRBJ2-2; D gene uncertain. The germline gives CDR1 SQVTM, CDR2 ANQGSEA. The germline V and J ends were trimmed by 5 bases and 7 bases, with 5 bases remaining between them. The CDR3 consists of 10 residues. The CDR3 region is CSVYIGELFF. For the CDR3, the DNA is TGCAGCGTTTACATCGGGGAGCTGTTTTTT.

This clone was seen at least ten times. Sequence at one end of the junction differs from germline and may be a read error. The chain employs TRBV6-4 and TRBJ2-6; no firm D call. CDR1 is MRHNA, CDR2 SNTAGT, per germline. The CDR3 consists of 13 residues. CDR3 bases: TGTGCCAGCAGTCACTCTGGGGCCAACGTCCTGACTTTC. Its translation is CASSHSGANVLTF.

This clone has more than one count but fewer than ten. V gene TRBV21-1 combines with J gene TRBJ1-1. TRBV21-1 is noted as a pseudogene. This CDR3 has 10 residues. For the CDR3, the DNA is TGTGCCAGCTATTGGGGGGAAGCTTTCTTT. Translating it yields CASYWGEAFF.

In this sample, this clone turned up a few times. The chain joins TRBV6-1 to TRBJ2-2; D remains unclear. Looked up from germline, CDR1 is MNHNS and CDR2 is SASEGT. Between the trimmed V and J ends, which lost 2 bases and 4 bases, there was a span of 14 bases. This CDR3 contains 16 residues. The CDR3 sequence: CASSEMSGPPTGELFF. The CDR3 DNA is TGTGCCAGCAGTGAAATGTCCGGACCACCCACCGGGGAGCTGTTTTTT.

This clone was counted ten times or more. V usage is TRBV6-1 and J usage is TRBJ2-2, with D uncertain. The CDR3 loop spans 14 amino acids. Per the germline V gene, CDR1 is MNHNS and CDR2 is SASEGT. V lost 8 bases, J lost 4 bases, and 14 bases lay in between. The CDR3 coding sequence is TGTGCCAGCCGGATCGGGTCTGGCACCGGGGAGCTGTTTTTT. Residues: CASRIGSGTGELFF.

In this sample, this clone turned up a few times. Other nucleotide sequences in the sample specify the same CDR3. The rearrangement links TRBV30 to TRBJ1-5; unclear D gene. The V end lost 0 bases, the J end lost 1 base, and 4 bases lay between the germline ends. Germline values: CDR1 GTSNPN, CDR2 SVGIG (reference sequence). The CDR3 loop spans 13 amino acids. CDR3 in amino acids: CAWSVSSNQPQHF. The DNA for the CDR3 is TGTGCCTGGAGTGTAAGCAGCAATCAGCCCCAGCATTTT.

The genes are TRBV2 and TRBJ2-1, with D unclear. Trimming pared 1 base from V and 8 bases from J, leaving 9 bases between. The germline V gene has CDR1 SNHLY and CDR2 FYNNEI. CDR3 length equals 13 residues. CDR3: CASSEGEIDEQFF. For the CDR3, the DNA is TGTGCCAGCAGTGAAGGGGAAATAGATGAGCAGTTCTTC.

This clone was observed a handful of times. The chain uses TRBV7-9 and TRBJ1-1; D not certain. Germline assignment: CDR1 SEHNR and CDR2 FQNEAQ (reference sequence). The CDR3 length is 13 residues. Between the trimmed V and J ends, which lost 4 bases and 1 base, there was a span of 7 bases. The DNA for the CDR3 is TGTGCCAGCAGCTACAGTTCGAACACTGAAGCTTTCTTT. Its translation: CASSYSSNTEAFF.

This clone was detected only a few times. V and J are TRBV4-3 and TRBJ2-3; D gene uncertain. The CDR3 runs 16 residues. The V end lost 2 bases, the J end lost 6 bases, and 18 bases lay between the germline ends. The germline CDR1 and CDR2 sequences are LGHNA and YSLEER. CDR3 DNA: TGCGCCAGCAGCCAAAGTGGAGTACCGACTCAGGATACGCAGTATTTT. This codes for CASSQSGVPTQDTQYF.

V usage is TRBV5-1 and J usage is TRBJ2-3, with D tentatively TRBD2 (5 bases). Germline V CDR1 and CDR2: SGHRS, YFSETQ. V lost 0 bases, J lost 0 bases, and 8 bases lay in between. The CDR3 covers 15 residues. The DNA for the CDR3 is TGCGCCAGCAGCTTGGACGGGGTGAGCACAGATACGCAGTATTTT. It translates to CASSLDGVSTDTQYF.

The sample holds a few counts of this clone. This rearrangement joins TRBV10-3 to TRBJ2-1; D not resolved. The CDR3 extends over 16 amino acids. Germline V gives CDR1 ENHRY, CDR2 SYGVKD. Trimming took off 5 bases at V and 3 bases at J, with 17 bases between the two ends. The CDR3 nucleotides read TGTGCCATCAGTTCAGGAGACGGCCTAAGCTACAATGAGCAGTTCTTC. Its protein product is CAISSGDGLSYNEQFF.

The chain couples TRBV7-3 to TRBJ1-2; 7 nucleotides agree with TRBD1. The CDR3 sequence is 14 residues long. The V and J ends lost 5 bases and 2 bases, in that order; junction bases with no gene match: 5. The germline gives CDR1 SGHTA, CDR2 FQGTGA. The DNA of the CDR3 is TGTGCCAGCAGCACCGGACAGGAAAACTATGGCTACACCTTC. Residues: CASSTGQENYGYTF.

The genes are TRBV5-1 and TRBJ2-3; perhaps D is TRBD1 or TRBD2 (5 bases each). V dropped 4 bases and J dropped 4 bases, with 16 bases sitting between them. The CDR3 sequence is 15 residues long. Germline V CDR1 and CDR2: SGHRS, YFSETQ. The CDR3 sequence: CASSPNQGVSDTQYF. The CDR3 nucleotides read TGCGCCAGCAGCCCGAACCAGGGAGTCTCAGATACGCAGTATTTT.

This chain links TRBV5-6 with TRBJ1-2; no definite D call. This CDR3 comprises 14 residues. Germline CDR1 reads SGHDT; CDR2 reads YYEEEE. Trimming took 1 base from V and 2 from J, leaving 9 bases between them. CDR3 amino acids: CASSLNRLNYGYTF. CDR3 bases: TGTGCCAGCAGCTTGAACAGACTCAACTATGGCTACACCTTC.

This clone was found a few times. The rearrangement links TRBV21-1 to TRBJ1-2. TRBV21-1 counts as a pseudogene. This CDR3 has 12 residues. CDR3 sequence: CASSKENYGYTF. The DNA for the CDR3 is TGTGCCAGCAGCAAAGAAAACTATGGCTACACCTTC.